This T cell receptor beta chain derives from a study of cytomegalovirus exposure and HLA in healthy donors. To note about this clone: Its antigen is not known.

The V gene end was trimmed by 3 bases and the J gene end by 6 bases; junction bases not matched to a gene: 4. CDR1 and CDR2 from the germline V gene are SGHNT and YYREEE (reference sequence). This CDR3 has 14 residues. The study ran its PCR with 60 Vbeta and 13 Jbeta primers. TCRdb keeps only in-frame clones here, not all; method: immunoSEQ multiplex PCR. Counted here are roughly 120,000 clones, around 78% occurring once; the ten biggest clones make up 3.3%. Study results and limitations: V- and J-gene trimming in TCR beta was tied to a missense DCLRE1C variant by an analysis performed later. Per a later analysis, HLA-associated TCR beta chains showed more clonal expansion than other, equally common TCR beta chains.

This clonotype was sampled from a woman in her twenties or thirties in good health and CMV-seropositive. Sequencing was performed on PBMCs. This chain links TRBV5-4 with TRBJ2-5; 11 bases map to TRBD1. CDR3 loop: CASSSGQGEKTQYF. The DNA of the CDR3 is TGTGCCAGCAGCTCGGGACAGGGGGAAAAGACCCAGTACTTC.